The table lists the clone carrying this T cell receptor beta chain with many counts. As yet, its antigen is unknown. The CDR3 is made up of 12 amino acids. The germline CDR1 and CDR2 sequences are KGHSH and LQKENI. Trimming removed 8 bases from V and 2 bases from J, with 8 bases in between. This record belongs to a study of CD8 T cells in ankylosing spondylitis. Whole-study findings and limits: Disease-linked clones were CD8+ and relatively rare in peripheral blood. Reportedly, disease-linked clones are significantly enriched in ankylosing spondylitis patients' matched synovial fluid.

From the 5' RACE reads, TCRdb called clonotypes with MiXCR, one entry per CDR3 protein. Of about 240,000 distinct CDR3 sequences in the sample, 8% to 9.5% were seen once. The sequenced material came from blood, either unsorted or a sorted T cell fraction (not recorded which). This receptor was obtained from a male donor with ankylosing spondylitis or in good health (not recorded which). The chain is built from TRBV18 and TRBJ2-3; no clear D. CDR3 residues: CASSPYTDTQYF. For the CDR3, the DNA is TGTGCCAGCAGCCCCTACACAGATACGCAGTATTTT. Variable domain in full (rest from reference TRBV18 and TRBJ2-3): NAGVMQNPRHLVRRRGQEARLRCSPMKGHSHVYWYRQLPEEGLKFMVYLQKENIIDESGMPKERFSAEFPKEGPSILRIQQVVRGDSAAYFCASSPYTDTQYFGPGTRLTVL.